A selection of T cell receptor beta chains follows, all from one sample in a study of T cell responses to AZD1222 COVID-19 vaccine. Profiled with immunoSEQ multiplex PCR; TCRdb holds only in-frame clones, not every one. The sample records fewer than 150,000 clones, 88% being singletons. Source: peripheral blood, taken 28 days after the second AZD1222 dose. Source of these receptors: an adult who received the AZD1222 COVID-19 vaccine. CDR3s include the opening cysteine and the closing phenylalanine or tryptophan. D genes are given only for firm matches. Not all rows give a size; the values are once, few, many and, for expanded clones, a class.

v_call	j_call	clone_size	d_call	cdr3_nt	cdr3_aa
TRBV6-5	TRBJ1-4	-	-	TGTGCCAGCAGACTGGGGGCAGCGGATGAAAAACTGTTTTTT	CASRLGAADEKLFF
TRBV30	TRBJ2-1	-	-	TGTGCCTGGACAGAACGGGTACCTTTAAATGAGCAGTTCTTC	CAWTERVPLNEQFF
TRBV9	TRBJ2-2	-	-	TGTGCCAGCAGCCTCCGGACAGAGTCTACCGGGGAGCTGTTTTTT	CASSLRTESTGELFF
TRBV19	TRBJ1-2	-	TRBD1	TGTGCCAGTGGGGCCGACAGGGACTATGGCTACACCTTC	CASGADRDYGYTF
TRBV28	TRBJ2-3	-	TRBD2	TGTGCCAGCAGTTCCGGGATAGCGGGAGCGCCAGATACGCAGTATTTT	CASSSGIAGAPDTQYF
TRBV28	TRBJ1-2	-	-	TGTGCCAGCAGTTCCCCGGCGGCAGGAAGGGAGTATGGCTACACCTTC	CASSSPAAGREYGYTF
TRBV12-3/TRBV12-4	TRBJ2-1	-	-	TGTGCCAGCAGCCAAAGCGGGTCCTTGCAGTTCTTC	CASSQSGSLQFF
TRBV13	TRBJ2-5	-	-	TGTGCCAGCAGCTTAGGCCTTGGTAGTCAAGAGACCCAGTACTTC	CASSLGLGSQETQYF
TRBV19	TRBJ2-1	-	TRBD1	TGTGCCAGTAGTATCCGGACAGGGGGCTACAATGAGCAGTTCTTC	CASSIRTGGYNEQFF
TRBV6-5	TRBJ2-5	few	-	TGTGCCAGCATAAAGGGATTTCAAGAGACCCAGTACTTC	CASIKGFQETQYF
TRBV19	TRBJ1-5	-	-	TGTGCCGGCTCTGGTTCGCGGGTCGATCAGCCCCAGCATTTT	CAGSGSRVDQPQHF
TRBV10-3	TRBJ2-1	-	TRBD1	TGTGCCATCACTAAGAAGCCGGGACAGGACCTGGTCAGCTCCTACAATGAGCAGTTCTTC	CAITKKPGQDLVSSYNEQFF
TRBV10-3	TRBJ1-1	-	-	TGTGCCATCAGTGATTCTCCGGGGAGGGGGAACACTGAAGCTTTCTTT	CAISDSPGRGNTEAFF
TRBV20-1	TRBJ2-7	-	-	TGCAGTGCTAGTAAGGCAGGAGGGGACTACGAGCAGTACTTC	CSASKAGGDYEQYF
TRBV5-1	TRBJ1-3	-	-	TGCGCCAGCAGCCCCTTTGAAGGGGGAAACACCATATATTTT	CASSPFEGGNTIYF
TRBV20-1	TRBJ2-1	once	-	TGCAGTGCTACTAGAATGGATGAGCAGTTCTTC	CSATRMDEQFF
TRBV27	TRBJ1-6	-	-	TGTGCCAGCAGTGATATCGGTTGGGGTTCACCCCTCCACTTT	CASSDIGWGSPLHF
TRBV27	TRBJ1-6	-	TRBD1	TGTGCCAGCAAATTAGGGACAGGGATTTCACCCCTCCACTTT	CASKLGTGISPLHF
TRBV12-3/TRBV12-4	TRBJ1-5	-	-	TGTGCCAGCAGGGGGCTCCCGGGGGAGCCCCAGCATTTT	CASRGLPGEPQHF
TRBV2	TRBJ2-3	-	-	TGTGCCAGCTCTTCCGAGCTCACAGATACGCAGTATTTT	CASSSELTDTQYF
TRBV28	TRBJ1-2	-	-	TGTGCCAGCAGTCCTTTTTTGGGAAAAGGCTACACCTTC	CASSPFLGKGYTF
TRBV6-5	TRBJ1-5	-	-	TGTGCCAGCAGACTTCAGGGCCCTAATCAGCCCCAGCATTTT	CASRLQGPNQPQHF
TRBV2	TRBJ1-2	-	-	TGTGCCAGCAGTGGCCAGGGAGCTAACTATGGCTACACCTTC	CASSGQGANYGYTF
TRBV4-1	TRBJ1-4	-	-	TGCGCAATGCTCCCGGCAGGCCTCCTTACAACTAATGAAAAACTGTTTTTT	CAMLPAGLLTTNEKLFF
TRBV28	TRBJ1-5	many	-	TGTGCCAGCACCATTAGGTGGGGTAATCAGCCCCAGCATTTT	CASTIRWGNQPQHF
TRBV7-2	TRBJ1-2	-	-	TGTGCCAGCAGCTCATTTAGGGTAGGAGGCTACACCTTC	CASSSFRVGGYTF
TRBV7-9	TRBJ2-3	-	-	TGTGCCAGCAGCTTAGGGACTCCCACAGATACGCAGTATTTT	CASSLGTPTDTQYF
TRBV29-1	TRBJ1-6	-	TRBD1	TGCAGCGCAGGACAGGGGGCAAATTCACCCCTCCACTTT	CSAGQGANSPLHF
TRBV11-2	TRBJ1-1	-	-	TGTGCCAGCAGCCGCGGCAGGGGCTTGAGGTACACTGAAGCTTTCTTT	CASSRGRGLRYTEAFF
TRBV10-3	TRBJ2-2	-	TRBD1	TGTGCCATCAGGACAGGGGCTAGCACCGGGGAGCTGTTTTTT	CAIRTGASTGELFF
TRBV5-8	TRBJ1-2	-	TRBD1	TGTGCCAGCAGCTTTAGTGGACAGGCAGCTAACTATGGCTACACCTTC	CASSFSGQAANYGYTF